This TCR beta chain was retrieved from a study of blood T cell repertoires in COVID-19. In the study overall: There were acute and convalescent COVID-19 samples, and they came from the United States, Italy and Spain. The cDNA or gDNA used as material had been derived from T cells, B-cell-depleted T cells, or PBMCs.

How the authors handled the data: Estimates of nucleated cell counts were drawn from the amplification of reference gene primers. The protocol was immunoSEQ multiplex PCR, while the TCRdb copy is restricted to in-frame clones and leaves out a portion. V, J and clone size are taken as reported in that table, and D and trimming were inferred from the DNA itself. The sample holds roughly 200,000 clones, approximately 88% seen once. Material for sequencing was peripheral blood. The clonotype comes from a woman aged 30 to 39 with acute or convalescent COVID-19.

In nucleotides, the CDR3 is TGTGCCAGCAGTGAAGCGGGAGGCTGGACCGGGGAGCTGTTTTTT. Its translation is CASSEAGGWTGELFF. The rearrangement joins TRBV6-1 to TRBJ2-2; TRBD2 is a possible D gene (6 bases). Trimming shortened V by 0 bases and J by 5 bases, and 10 bases separated the two germline ends. The length of the CDR3 is 15 residues. The germline V gene has CDR1 MNHNS and CDR2 SASEGT.